The 20 T cell receptor beta chains below were found in one sample sequenced in a study of blood T cell repertoires in COVID-19. Method: immunoSEQ multiplex PCR; TCRdb's copy keeps in-frame clones and lacks some. Of about 180,000 clones listed, 80% to 85% are singletons. Material for sequencing was peripheral blood. The receptor set was obtained from an elderly woman with COVID-19, enrolled during active disease.

V is TRBV9 and J is TRBJ2-3, with TRBD2 identical over 13 bases. The germline gives CDR1 SGDLS, CDR2 YYNGEE. The CDR3 spans 19 residues. Trimming at V came to 3 bases and at J to 0 bases, leaving 10 bases not matched to a gene. The chain's CDR3 is CASSARTGTSGDSTDTQYF. The DNA of the CDR3 is TGTGCCAGCAGCGCCAGAACCGGGACTAGCGGGGACAGCACAGATACGCAGTATTTT.

Only one count was recorded for this clone. The chain carries TRBV5-1 and TRBJ2-5; 8 nucleotides line up with TRBD2. This CDR3 region has 17 residues. J was trimmed by 5 bases and V by 2 bases; bases with no gene match: 14. Germline values: CDR1 SGHRS, CDR2 YFSETQ. DNA of the CDR3: TGCGCCAGCAGCTTTGGTTCCGGGGGGGCGGAACTGGAGACCCAGTACTTC. It specifies CASSFGSGGAELETQYF. Looking up the rest from reference TRBV5-1 and TRBJ2-5 gives the full variable domain: KAGVTQTPRYLIKTRGQQVTLSCSPISGHRSVSWYQQTPGQGLQFLFEYFSETQRNKGNFPGRFSGRQFSNSRSEMNVSTLELGDSALYLCASSFGSGGAELETQYFGPGTRLLVL.

This chain joins TRBV4-2 and TRBJ2-3, with 9 bases lining up with TRBD2. The CDR3 loop spans 17 amino acids. Unmatched junction bases numbered 9, after V lost 0 bases and J lost 5 bases. CDR1 and CDR2 (germline): LGHNA, YNFKEQ. The CDR3 DNA reads as TGTGCCAGCAGCCAAGATCCAGCGGGAGGACCTCAAGATACGCAGTATTTT. It is translated as CASSQDPAGGPQDTQYF.

This chain links TRBV7-9 with TRBJ1-2; weak D call: TRBD1 (6 bases). V lost 5 bases to trimming and J lost 2 bases, with 9 bases between them. Per the germline V gene, CDR1 is SEHNR and CDR2 is FQNEAQ (reference sequence). The CDR3 loop spans 13 amino acids. The CDR3: CASSPGQNYGYTF. In DNA, the CDR3 is TGTGCCAGCAGCCCAGGACAGAACTATGGCTACACCTTC.

This clone was counted a single time. The rearrangement uses TRBV28 and TRBJ1-2; a weak D match, TRBD1 (5 bases). This CDR3 is 13 amino acids long. The germline gives CDR1 MDHEN, CDR2 SYDVKM. Trimming stripped 3 bases from V and 2 bases from J, with 7 bases between. The CDR3, as DNA: TGTGCCAGCAGTTTGGGGCAGAACTATGGCTACACCTTC. Translated: CASSLGQNYGYTF.

The gene calls are TRBV7-9 and TRBJ2-3, with TRBD1 matching 12 bases. The CDR3 has 19 residues. CDR1 is SEHNR and CDR2 is FQNEAQ in the germline V gene (reference sequence). The junction had 12 bases not matched to a gene; V was cut back by 3 bases and J by 2 bases. In DNA form, the CDR3 reads TGTGCCAGCAGCTTCCCGGGACAGGGGGCAGGGAGAATCACAGATACGCAGTATTTT. This encodes CASSFPGQGAGRITDTQYF.

This chain uses TRBV19 with TRBJ1-5; D is ambiguous. CDR3 length equals 14 residues. The germline V and J ends were trimmed by 6 bases and 7 bases, with 16 bases remaining between them. Germline-derived CDR1 and CDR2 are LNHDA and SQIVND (reference sequence). CDR3 region: CASSPPAGYQPQHF. CDR3 nucleotides: TGTGCCAGTAGCCCGCCGGCAGGATACCAGCCCCAGCATTTT. The whole variable domain, remainder taken from reference TRBV19 and TRBJ1-5, is DGGITQSPKYLFRKEGQNVTLSCEQNLNHDAMYWYRQDPGQGLRLIYYSQIVNDFQKGDIAEGYSVSREKKESFPLTVTSAQKNPTAFYLCASSPPAGYQPQHFGDGTRLSIL.

The chain has TRBV7-8 and TRBJ2-3; the D gene is possibly TRBD1 (5 bases). This CDR3 spans 15 amino acids. Germline V CDR1 and CDR2: SGHVS, FQNEAQ. The V end was cut by 5 bases, the J end by 1 base, with 13 bases between. In DNA, the CDR3 is TGTGCCAGCAGCACTTACTTACAGGGCACAGATACGCAGTATTTT. Protein: CASSTYLQGTDTQYF.

The CDR3 nucleotides read TGTGCCAGCCGGGACACAGGGGCCAAAAACATTCAGTACTTC. It yields the protein CASRDTGAKNIQYF. The V and J genes are TRBV2 and TRBJ2-4, with D possibly matching TRBD1 (6 bases). The V gene's germline CDR1 is SNHLY and CDR2 FYNNEI. V was pared by 8 bases and J by 1 base, with 12 bases between. The CDR3 spans 14 residues. Drawing the rest from reference TRBV2 and TRBJ2-4, the complete variable domain is EPEVTQTPSHQVTQMGQEVILRCVPISNHLYFYWYRQILGQKVEFLVSFYNNEISEKSEIFDDQFSVERPDGSNFTLKIRSTKLEDSAMYFCASRDTGAKNIQYFGAGTRLSVL.

The chain has TRBV5-1 and TRBJ2-7; 7 nucleotides agree with TRBD2. V trimming: 4 bases; J trimming: 7 bases; junction bases outside the gene matches: 8. There are 13 residues in the CDR3. CDR1 and CDR2 (germline): SGHRS, YFSETQ. CDR3 DNA sequence: TGCGCCAGCAGCGCTAACGGGGGGAGGGAGCAGTACTTC. Amino acids: CASSANGGREQYF.

This rearrangement joins TRBV5-1 to TRBJ2-3; 7 bases are a match to TRBD1. Per germline, CDR1 SGHRS and CDR2 YFSETQ. The CDR3 consists of 14 residues. J gave up 2 bases and V 4 bases, and 4 bases lay outside the gene matches. In nucleotides, the CDR3 is TGCGCCAGCAGCCCGGGACAGAACACAGATACGCAGTATTTT. Residues: CASSPGQNTDTQYF.

This clone occurred a few times. CDR3 loop: CSVAGDPYNEQFF. In DNA form, the CDR3 reads TGCAGCGTTGCAGGGGACCCCTACAATGAGCAGTTCTTC. V is TRBV29-1 and J is TRBJ2-1; a possible D gene is TRBD1 (6 bases). V lost 4 bases, J lost 2 bases, and 9 bases lay in between. The germline gives CDR1 SQVTM, CDR2 ANQGSEA. The CDR3 spans 13 residues.

The chain has TRBV10-3 and TRBJ2-1, with 8 bases that match TRBD1. V lost 6 bases and J lost 9; bases outside the gene matches: 7. Germline-derived CDR1 and CDR2 are ENHRY and SYGVKD. The CDR3 is 13 amino acids. DNA for the CDR3: TGTGCCATCAGCTCGACAGGGGAAGGTGAGCAGTTCTTC. Its translation is CAISSTGEGEQFF.

The rearrangement joins TRBV2 to TRBJ1-2, with TRBD1 matching 7 bases. The CDR3 runs to 13 residues. In germline, CDR1 is SNHLY, CDR2 FYNNEI. Trimming took 7 bases from V and 4 from J; bases not matched to a gene: 6. The CDR3 DNA reads as TGTGCCAGCAACCCACAGGGGCCCTATGGCTACACCTTC. Its translation: CASNPQGPYGYTF.

The chain couples TRBV30 to TRBJ1-5; TRBD1 is a possible D gene (5 bases). This CDR3 is built from 13 residues. V dropped 8 bases and J dropped 0 bases, with 11 bases sitting between them. Germline CDR1 reads GTSNPN; CDR2 reads SVGIG (reference sequence). In DNA form, the CDR3 reads TGTGCCGTCTCGGGGGATAGCAATCAGCCCCAGCATTTT. This sequence encodes CAVSGDSNQPQHF.

The V call is TRBV2, the J call TRBJ1-2; D is undetermined. The CDR3 is made up of 13 amino acids. V was pared by 0 bases and J by 8 bases, with 10 bases between. The germline V gene encodes CDR1 SNHLY and CDR2 FYNNEI. In nucleotides, the CDR3 is TGTGCCAGCAGTGAAGCTGGGCTGAACGGCTACACCTTC. Amino acids: CASSEAGLNGYTF.

The V and J genes are TRBV24-1 and TRBJ2-1, with 8 bases that match TRBD2. Germline CDR1 KGHDR, CDR2 SFDVKD. The CDR3 contains 14 residues. Trimming removed 6 bases from V and 0 bases from J; junction bases left unmatched: 0. DNA for the CDR3: TGTGCCACCAGTCTAGCGGGCTCCTACAATGAGCAGTTCTTC. This sequence encodes CATSLAGSYNEQFF.

The chain links TRBV10-3 to TRBJ2-7, with 13 bases aligning to TRBD2. Germline CDR1 is ENHRY and CDR2 is SYGVKD. V lost 2 bases and J lost 6; bases outside the gene matches: 4. The CDR3 loop spans 15 amino acids. DNA for the CDR3: TGTGCCATCAGTGAGGGACTAGCGGGAGTTGGCGAGCAGTACTTC. Translated, it gives CAISEGLAGVGEQYF.

V usage is TRBV28 and J usage is TRBJ1-5; 8 nucleotides line up with TRBD1. V shed 4 bases and J 2 bases; nucleotides not matched to a gene: 10. The length of the CDR3 is 17 residues. The germline V gene has CDR1 MDHEN and CDR2 SYDVKM. This CDR3 reads CASSSGQGQAGNQPQHF. The DNA for the CDR3 is TGTGCCAGCAGTTCCGGACAGGGACAAGCGGGCAATCAGCCCCAGCATTTT.

V gene TRBV7-9 combines with J gene TRBJ1-1, with D uncertain. Germline V gives CDR1 SEHNR, CDR2 FQNEAQ (reference sequence). This CDR3 is 13 amino acids long. V shed 5 bases and J shed 3 bases, with 10 bases lying between them. CDR3 in DNA: TGTGCCAGCAGCGAGACGAGGGACACTGAAGCTTTCTTT. Encoded protein: CASSETRDTEAFF.